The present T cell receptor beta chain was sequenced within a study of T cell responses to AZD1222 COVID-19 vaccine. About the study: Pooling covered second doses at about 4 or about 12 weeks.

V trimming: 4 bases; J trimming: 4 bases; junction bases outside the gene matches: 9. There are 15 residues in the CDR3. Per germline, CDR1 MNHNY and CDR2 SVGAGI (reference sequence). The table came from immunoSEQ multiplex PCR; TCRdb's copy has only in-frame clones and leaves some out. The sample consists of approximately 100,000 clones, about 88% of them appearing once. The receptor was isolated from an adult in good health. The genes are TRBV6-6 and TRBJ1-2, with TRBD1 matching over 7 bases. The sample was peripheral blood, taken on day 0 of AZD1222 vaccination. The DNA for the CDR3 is TGTGCCAGCAGTTTTGGGGCAGGGGGGGCCTATGGCTACACCTTC. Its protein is CASSFGAGGAYGYTF.